Following are 21 T cell receptor beta chains from one sample sequenced in a study of T cell repertoires in cytomegalovirus infection. TCRdb re-called the reads with MiXCR, one entry per CDR3 protein. The sample yields approximately 500,000 distinct CDR3 sequences, about 15% seen once. The specimen sequenced was CD8+ T cells from PBMCs. These receptor sequences come from a human donor in good health (CMV status not recorded). Some clones in this sample may be carry-over from other donors' samples.

This clonotype was counted only a few times. The chain is built from TRBV7-6 and TRBJ1-2, with a tentative D call TRBD1 (5 bases). CDR3 length: 12 amino acids. Germline-derived CDR1 and CDR2 are SGHVS and FNYEAQ. Deletions cut 6 bases from V and 6 bases from J, with 11 bases between. DNA for the CDR3: TGTGCCAGCAGTGGGGGTATGAATGGCTACACCTTC. Amino acid sequence: CASSGGMNGYTF.

This clonotype was seen ten or more times. This chain joins TRBV7-9 and TRBJ2-7; TRBD1 matches at 9 bases. Unmatched junction bases numbered 3, after V lost 3 bases and J lost 0 bases. Germline V lookup: CDR1 SEHNR, CDR2 FQNEAQ (reference sequence). The CDR3 totals 15 residues. CDR3 DNA sequence: TGTGCCAGCAGCTTCGGACAGGGGAGCTCCTACGAGCAGTACTTC. Amino acids: CASSFGQGSSYEQYF.

The sample holds many counts of this clonotype. The V gene is TRBV27, the J gene TRBJ2-1, with a possible D match to TRBD2 (5 bases). Trimming cost V 5 bases and J 0 bases, with 20 bases left between them. Germline V lookup: CDR1 MNHEY, CDR2 SMNVEV (reference sequence). The CDR3 is made up of 18 amino acids. This CDR3 reads CASSATPAGRFSYNEQFF. The CDR3 region has the DNA TGTGCCAGCAGTGCAACCCCGGCGGGCAGATTCTCCTACAATGAGCAGTTCTTC.

The V call is TRBV15, the J call TRBJ1-1, with D unclear. The germline V gene encodes CDR1 LNHNV and CDR2 YYDKDF (reference sequence). The CDR3 is 14 amino acids. V lost 0 bases and J lost 4, with 9 bases in between. Written as DNA, the CDR3 is TGTGCCACCAGCAGAGATTGGGGTAGCACTGAAGCTTTCTTT. The encoded protein is CATSRDWGSTEAFF.

This clonotype was counted at least ten times. The rearrangement uses TRBV15 and TRBJ1-1, with 8 bases aligning to TRBD1. In germline, CDR1 is LNHNV, CDR2 YYDKDF (reference sequence). This CDR3 comprises 14 residues. V gave up 2 bases and J gave up 6 bases; unmatched junction bases: 5. CDR3 protein: CATSRRGQGAEAFF. CDR3 DNA: TGTGCCACCAGCAGACGAGGACAGGGCGCTGAAGCTTTCTTT.

The table lists this clonotype with many counts. This chain uses TRBV7-6 with TRBJ2-1; 14 bases align to TRBD2. Losses at the gene ends were 3 bases for V and 1 base for J; bases not matched to a gene: 5. CDR1 and CDR2 from the germline V gene are SGHVS and FNYEAQ. The CDR3 has 18 amino acids. Here the CDR3 reads CASSLTSGRAWSYNEQFF. In DNA form, the CDR3 reads TGTGCCAGCAGCTTGACTAGCGGGAGGGCCTGGTCCTACAATGAGCAGTTCTTC.

This clonotype was counted many times. This chain joins TRBV7-6 and TRBJ2-7, with D possibly being TRBD1 or TRBD2 (6 bases each). Germline CDR1 SGHVS, CDR2 FNYEAQ. The CDR3 has 16 amino acids. The germline V and J ends were trimmed by 1 base and 6 bases, with 19 bases remaining between them. CDR3 protein: CASSLDRGVRVGEQYF. In DNA, the CDR3 is TGTGCCAGCAGCTTAGATAGGGGGGTCCGCGTAGGCGAGCAGTACTTC.

The V gene is TRBV12-3 or TRBV12-4, the J gene TRBJ1-5; D uncertain. This CDR3 contains 17 residues. V was trimmed by 6 bases and J by 0 bases, leaving 18 bases between them. The CDR3 DNA sequence: TGTGCCAGCAGCCCACCTGGGCCCGATGTTAGCAATCAGCCCCAGCATTTT. It yields the protein CASSPPGPDVSNQPQHF.

There are a few counts of this clonotype. The J gene is TRBJ2-4, the V gene TRBV20-1; D is unclear. The CDR3 is 13 amino acids. V dropped 1 base and J dropped 9 bases, with 13 bases sitting between them. The germline V gene encodes CDR1 DFQATT and CDR2 SNEGSKA (reference sequence). This CDR3 is CSARASSKGIQYF. CDR3 bases: TGCAGTGCTAGAGCTTCGAGTAAGGGCATTCAGTACTTC.

This clonotype was detected only a few times. The chain links TRBV9 to TRBJ2-1, with 9 bases lining up with TRBD2. CDR3 length: 16 amino acids. Germline CDR1 reads SGDLS; CDR2 reads YYNGEE. Trimming removed 3 bases from V and 3 bases from J; junction bases left unmatched: 7. CDR3 in amino acids: CASSARSGGSYNEQFF. The CDR3 nucleotides read TGTGCCAGCAGCGCCCGGAGCGGGGGGAGCTACAATGAGCAGTTCTTC.

A few counts support this clonotype. The chain has TRBV4-2 and TRBJ1-2; D gene uncertain. CDR3 length: 15 amino acids. Trimming took off 3 bases at V and 3 bases at J, with 14 bases between the two ends. The germline V gene has CDR1 LGHNA and CDR2 YNFKEQ. The CDR3 loop reads CASSQDNTVDYGYTF. CDR3 coding DNA: TGTGCCAGCAGCCAGGATAATACGGTGGACTATGGCTACACCTTC.

This clonotype was seen at least ten times. This chain joins TRBV12-5 and TRBJ1-1, with D perhaps TRBD1 (5 bases). Trimming left V 1 base short and J 2 bases short, with 8 bases between. Germline V lookup: CDR1 LGHNT, CDR2 FRNRAP. The CDR3 extends over 14 amino acids. CDR3 residues: CASGLGGRNTEAFF. For the CDR3, the DNA is TGTGCTAGTGGTTTGGGGGGCCGAAACACTGAAGCTTTCTTT.

The chain uses TRBV7-6 and TRBJ2-7; 10 positions match TRBD1. The CDR3 length is 13 residues. Germline V gene lookup returns CDR1 SGHVS and CDR2 FNYEAQ. The J segment lost 6 bases and the V segment lost 3 bases, leaving 2 bases of the junction unmatched. CDR3 in amino acids: CASSFRQGAEQYF. CDR3 coding DNA: TGTGCCAGCAGCTTTCGACAGGGGGCCGAGCAGTACTTC. The entire variable domain, with the rest obtained from reference TRBV7-6 and TRBJ2-7, is as follows: GAGVSQSPRYKVTKRGQDVALRCDPISGHVSLYWYRQALGQGPEFLTYFNYEAQQDKSGLPNDRFSAERPEGSISTLTIQRTEQRDSAMYRCASSFRQGAEQYFGPGTRLTVT.

This clonotype was detected only a few times. V is TRBV19 and J is TRBJ2-1; D is tentatively TRBD1 or TRBD2 (5 bases each). The CDR3 is 15 amino acids. V was shortened by 1 base and J by 4 bases, with 11 bases between the two germline ends. Germline CDR1 reads LNHDA; CDR2 reads SQIVND (reference sequence). The CDR3 loop is CASSIGGAPYNEQFF. Written as DNA, the CDR3 is TGTGCCAGTAGTATAGGAGGGGCCCCTTACAATGAGCAGTTCTTC.

This clonotype was detected many times. The chain employs TRBV27 and TRBJ1-2; D remains ambiguous. Germline-derived CDR1 and CDR2 are MNHEY and SMNVEV (reference sequence). The CDR3 totals 13 residues. V was shortened by 5 bases and J by 4 bases, with 11 bases between the two germline ends. CDR3 region: CASSPSGVYGYTF. The CDR3, as DNA: TGTGCCAGCAGTCCGAGTGGAGTCTATGGCTACACCTTC.

This clonotype turned up a few times. V is TRBV15 and J is TRBJ1-6; D gene unclear. Germline lookup yields CDR1 LNHNV and CDR2 YYDKDF (reference sequence). There are 15 residues in the CDR3. V was cut by 1 base and J by 4 bases, with 8 bases left in between. CDR3 region: CATSRVNRYNSPLHF. The CDR3 nucleotides are TGTGCCACCAGCAGAGTGAACAGATATAATTCACCCCTCCACTTT.

About this clonotype: It is likely a read error, because the conserved phenylalanine at the end of the CDR3 is missing. The V gene is TRBV12-3 or TRBV12-4, the J gene TRBJ2-1; TRBD2 aligns across 8 bases. This CDR3 spans 14 amino acids. V lost 7 bases and J lost 10; bases outside the gene matches: 12. The CDR3 DNA follows: TGTGCCAGCACCCCTGGACTAGCCCCAGGGGAGCAGTTCCTC. Its protein is CASTPGLAPGEQFL.

This clonotype was detected many times. The chain combines TRBV7-9 with TRBJ2-2, with 8 nucleotides matching TRBD1. Per the germline V gene, CDR1 is SEHNR and CDR2 is FQNEAQ (reference sequence). The CDR3 has 17 amino acids. V was pared by 3 bases and J by 2 bases, with 8 bases of the junction left unmatched. The CDR3 sequence is CASSLGGQGGNTGELFF. The CDR3 nucleotides read TGTGCCAGCAGCTTGGGAGGACAGGGAGGCAACACCGGGGAGCTGTTTTTT.

J is TRBJ1-1 and V is TRBV3-1; TRBD1 aligns across 11 bases. The CDR3 covers 14 residues. The V segment lost 3 bases and the J segment 5 bases; nucleotides outside the gene matches: 2. CDR1 is LGHDT, CDR2 YNNKEL, per germline (reference sequence). The CDR3 coding sequence is TGTGCCAGCAGCCAGGACAGGGGGCCGACTGAAGCTTTCTTT. Amino acid sequence: CASSQDRGPTEAFF.

This clonotype was seen many times. The rearrangement uses TRBV7-9 and TRBJ2-1; 7 nucleotides match TRBD2. The CDR3 contains 17 residues. J gave up 3 bases and V 4 bases, and 12 bases lay outside the gene matches. The germline gives CDR1 SEHNR, CDR2 FQNEAQ (reference sequence). This CDR3 is CASSWRSGGRDYNEQFF. Here the CDR3 DNA reads TGTGCCAGCAGCTGGCGCTCTGGGGGGAGGGACTACAATGAGCAGTTCTTC.

At least ten counts were recorded for this clonotype. The chain is built from TRBV28 and TRBJ2-1, with TRBD2 matching 7 bases. This CDR3 has 19 amino acids. Germline V gives CDR1 MDHEN, CDR2 SYDVKM. V dropped 3 bases and J dropped 1; count of bases not matched to a gene: 15. The CDR3 here is CASSLGSGARGESYNEQFF. Written as DNA, the CDR3 is TGTGCCAGCAGTTTGGGCAGCGGGGCACGGGGTGAATCCTACAATGAGCAGTTCTTC.